The present T cell receptor beta chain was sequenced within a study of cytomegalovirus exposure and HLA in healthy donors. Germline V lookup: CDR1 LGHNA, CDR2 YNFKEQ. The CDR3 spans 16 residues. Trimming stripped 1 base from V and 1 base from J, with 11 bases between. Both 60 Vbeta primers and 13 Jbeta primers went into the PCR. The method was immunoSEQ multiplex PCR; TCRdb's version includes in-frame clones alone and lacks a portion of them. This sample yields 120,000 or so clones, of which around 65% are seen a single time; less than 2% belongs to the top ten. This sequence originates from a man aged 18 to 29 in good health and CMV-seronegative. This chain joins TRBV4-2 and TRBJ2-4, with D hard to call. Input material: PBMCs. CDR3 nucleotide sequence: TGTGCCAGCAGCCAAGTACCCGTCGGGGCCAAAAACATTCAGTACTTC. It encodes CASSQVPVGAKNIQYF.